Presented here are 26 T cell receptor beta chains from one specimen sequenced in a study of vaccination effects on CD4 cells after COVID-19. Clones were read by immunoSEQ multiplex PCR, and TCRdb kept only the in-frame ones, dropping some. Of about 39,000 clones in the sample, 82% are singletons; the top ten hold roughly 3%. These receptors have no known antigen. It was after more than 8 days of culture that CD4+ T cells were isolated. Here the sequenced sample was CD4+ T cells from PBMCs cultured without peptide, taken before COVID-19 vaccination. These receptors were collected from a human donor who received a COVID-19 vaccine.

This sequence joins TRBV30 and TRBJ2-7, with 11 bases fitting TRBD1. The CDR3 is 16 amino acids. Germline CDR1 and CDR2: GTSNPN and SVGIG (reference sequence). The V gene end was trimmed by 3 bases and the J gene end by 5 bases; junction bases not matched to a gene: 12. CDR3 sequence: CAWSPMGQGGFDEQYV. CDR3 bases: TGTGCCTGGAGCCCGATGGGACAGGGGGGATTCGACGAGCAGTACGTC.

This clone came up a few times. The chain is built from TRBV6-6 and TRBJ2-2, with D maybe TRBD1 (6 bases). This CDR3 has 13 residues. The V end was cut by 6 bases, the J end by 6 bases, with 11 bases between. Germline V gene data show CDR1 as MNHNY and CDR2 as SVGAGI (reference sequence). The CDR3: CASSRGQSGELFF. DNA of the CDR3: TGTGCCAGCAGCCGCGGACAGTCCGGGGAGCTGTTTTTT.

This clone is a singleton in its sample. The chain joins TRBV7-6 to TRBJ2-1; D gene ambiguous. This CDR3 spans 12 amino acids. In germline, CDR1 is SGHVS, CDR2 FNYEAQ. The ends were cut back, 5 bases at V and 6 bases at J, with 8 bases in the middle. CDR3 residues: CASSPPGNEQFF. The CDR3 DNA reads as TGTGCCAGCAGCCCTCCCGGCAATGAGCAGTTCTTC.

The V and J genes are TRBV6-2 or TRBV6-3 and TRBJ1-5; no clear D gene. The CDR3 sequence is 17 residues long. The V and J ends lost 1 base and 3 bases respectively, with 16 bases between them. Germline V CDR1 and CDR2: MNHEY, SVGEGT. Written as DNA, the CDR3 is TGTGCCAGCAGTTACTTGTCTACGAGTTCCTCCAATCAGCCCCAGCATTTT. This sequence encodes CASSYLSTSSSNQPQHF.

This clone was seen more than once but under ten times. The chain is built from TRBV10-1 and TRBJ1-1; D unresolved. The CDR3 totals 13 residues. Trimming left V 2 bases short and J 4 bases short, with 8 bases between. The germline gives CDR1 WNHNN, CDR2 SYGVQD (reference sequence). The CDR3 nucleotides read TGCGCCAGCAGTGAGCTCAGGAGCACTGAAGCTTTCTTT. This translates into CASSELRSTEAFF.

This clone was recorded a few times. This chain connects TRBV19 to TRBJ1-5; D gene ambiguous. Looked up from germline, CDR1 is LNHDA and CDR2 is SQIVND (reference sequence). The CDR3 runs to 14 residues. V was shortened by 3 bases and J by 5 bases, with 11 bases between the two germline ends. DNA of the CDR3: TGTGCCAGTAGTATGGTAGCGGATTATCAGCCCCAGCATTTT. It is translated as CASSMVADYQPQHF.

The CDR3 DNA is TGTGCCAGCAGCCAAGATCTTGGGGAGAGCTCTGGAAACACCATATATTTT. It specifies CASSQDLGESSGNTIYF. J is TRBJ1-3 and V is TRBV14; D remains unclear. Between the trimmed V and J ends, which lost 0 bases and 0 bases, there was a span of 12 bases. CDR1 is SGHDN and CDR2 is FVKESK in the germline V gene. CDR3 length equals 17 residues.

This chain joins TRBV11-2 and TRBJ1-2; the D gene is possibly TRBD1 (6 bases). The germline CDR1 and CDR2 sequences are SGHAT and FQNNGV. The CDR3 runs 14 residues. V lost 5 bases, J lost 3 bases, and 13 bases lay in between. The CDR3 DNA sequence: TGTGCCAGCAGCCAACGGAGGGGGGACTATGGCTACACCTTC. Its translation is CASSQRRGDYGYTF.

The V call is TRBV2, the J call TRBJ2-5; maybe TRBD1 (5 bases). The CDR3 is 13 residues long. The germline V gene has CDR1 SNHLY and CDR2 FYNNEI. Trimming cost V 4 bases and J 2 bases, with 8 bases left between them. The CDR3 bases are TGTGCCAGCAGTGTACAGGAGCAAGAGACCCAGTACTTC. Translating it yields CASSVQEQETQYF. Together with reference TRBV2 and TRBJ2-5, the CDR3 gives the full variable domain: EPEVTQTPSHQVTQMGQEVILRCVPISNHLYFYWYRQILGQKVEFLVSFYNNEISEKSEIFDDQFSVERPDGSNFTLKIRSTKLEDSAMYFCASSVQEQETQYFGPGTRLLVL.

This clone was seen a few times. This chain uses TRBV7-9 with TRBJ1-2, with TRBD1 as a possible D gene (5 bases). V was cut by 5 bases and J by 0 bases, with 16 bases left in between. Germline CDR1 is SEHNR and CDR2 is FQNEAQ (reference sequence). The CDR3 consists of 16 residues. This CDR3 reads CASSRDGLPANYGYTF. The CDR3 nucleotides read TGTGCCAGCAGCAGGGACGGACTGCCGGCTAACTATGGCTACACCTTC.

This chain links TRBV5-1 with TRBJ2-4; TRBD1 matches 7 bases. The J segment lost 7 bases and the V segment lost 4 bases, leaving 8 bases of the junction unmatched. The CDR3 has 14 amino acids. Germline V gene lookup returns CDR1 SGHRS and CDR2 YFSETQ. For the CDR3, the DNA is TGCGCCAGCAGCCGGTGGACAGGAGAGAACATTCAGTACTTC. It specifies CASSRWTGENIQYF.

This clone has only one observation. V gene TRBV6-5 combines with J gene TRBJ1-4; 7 bases line up with TRBD1. V lost 6 bases to trimming and J lost 7 bases; unmatched junction nucleotides: 8. The germline gives CDR1 MNHEY, CDR2 SVGAGI. The CDR3 extends over 14 amino acids. The CDR3 here is CASRRGQGSEKLFF. CDR3 nucleotide sequence: TGTGCCAGCAGAAGGGGGCAGGGAAGTGAAAAACTGTTTTTT.

In this sample, this clone turned up once. The chain carries TRBV18 and TRBJ1-2; possible D gene TRBD1, 5 bases. The length of the CDR3 is 15 residues. The V gene's germline CDR1 is KGHSH and CDR2 LQKENI. V shed 6 bases and J shed 1 base, with 15 bases lying between them. This CDR3 is CASSRGERYNYGYTF. The CDR3 DNA sequence: TGTGCCAGCTCCCGAGGGGAACGATATAACTATGGCTACACCTTC.

This clone was found once. This rearrangement joins TRBV30 to TRBJ1-1; unclear D gene. The V gene's germline CDR1 is GTSNPN and CDR2 SVGIG (reference sequence). V lost 1 base and J lost 4, with 10 bases in between. The length of the CDR3 is 13 residues. This CDR3 reads CAWSATTGTEAFF. CDR3 DNA: TGTGCCTGGAGTGCGACGACGGGCACTGAAGCTTTCTTT.

V gene TRBV5-1 combines with J gene TRBJ1-6; no firm D call. V dropped 0 bases and J dropped 9 bases, with 13 bases sitting between them. The germline V gene encodes CDR1 SGHRS and CDR2 YFSETQ. The length of the CDR3 is 15 residues. This chain's CDR3 is CASSLGSSITSPLHF. Written as DNA, the CDR3 is TGCGCCAGCAGCTTGGGTTCTTCGATAACTTCACCCCTCCACTTT. The complete variable domain, with remaining parts taken from reference TRBV5-1 and TRBJ1-6, reads KAGVTQTPRYLIKTRGQQVTLSCSPISGHRSVSWYQQTPGQGLQFLFEYFSETQRNKGNFPGRFSGRQFSNSRSEMNVSTLELGDSALYLCASSLGSSITSPLHFGNGTRLTVT.

The V and J genes are TRBV18 and TRBJ1-3, with D possibly being TRBD1 (6 bases). This CDR3 spans 14 amino acids. CDR1 and CDR2 (germline): KGHSH, LQKENI. V lost 4 bases and J 4 bases, leaving 11 bases between the germline ends. CDR3 sequence: CASSQGGSGNTIYF. CDR3 sequence (DNA): TGTGCCAGCTCACAGGGGGGTTCCGGAAACACCATATATTTT.

This chain connects TRBV9 to TRBJ1-2; TRBD1 aligns across 7 bases. The V gene's germline CDR1 is SGDLS and CDR2 YYNGEE. Unmatched junction bases numbered 6, after V lost 3 bases and J lost 7 bases. The CDR3 is 13 amino acids. The CDR3, as DNA: TGTGCCAGCAGCGCAGGGACAGTTAGTGGCTACACCTTC. Protein: CASSAGTVSGYTF.

V gene TRBV21-1 combines with J gene TRBJ2-2; TRBD2 is the table's D call, not checked against the DNA. TRBV21-1 has pseudogene status. The CDR3 has 18 amino acids. CDR3 loop: CASSKPPRGRANTGELFF. The CDR3 DNA sequence: TGTGCCAGCAGCAAACCCCCGCGGGGCAGAGCGAACACCGGGGAGCTGTTTTTT.

The J gene is TRBJ2-1, the V gene TRBV4-1, with D perhaps matching TRBD2 (6 bases). CDR3 length: 15 amino acids. The V end was cut by 1 base, the J end by 12 bases, with 19 bases between. The germline CDR1 and CDR2 sequences are MGHRA and YSYEKL. The CDR3 sequence is CASSQGRGFIAGQFF. CDR3 in DNA: TGCGCCAGCAGCCAAGGGCGGGGTTTTATTGCTGGGCAGTTCTTC.

This clone showed up just a few times. The chain joins TRBV14 to TRBJ1-2; 7 positions agree with TRBD1. The CDR3 is 13 amino acids. The J segment lost 2 bases and the V segment lost 3 bases, leaving 0 bases of the junction unmatched. The germline CDR1 and CDR2 sequences are SGHDN and FVKESK. CDR3 in DNA: TGTGCCAGCAGCCAGGACAGGAACTATGGCTACACCTTC. Translating gives CASSQDRNYGYTF.

This clone was found a few times. This chain links TRBV7-9 with TRBJ1-5, with TRBD1 as a possible D gene (5 bases). The germline V and J ends were trimmed by 3 bases and 0 bases, with 9 bases remaining between them. The germline V gene encodes CDR1 SEHNR and CDR2 FQNEAQ (reference sequence). The CDR3 runs 15 residues. CDR3 sequence (DNA): TGTGCCAGCAGCTTGGGGCAGAATAGCAATCAGCCCCAGCATTTT. It encodes CASSLGQNSNQPQHF.

The genes are TRBV15 and TRBJ1-5, with D possibly TRBD1 on 6 matching bases. CDR1 LNHNV and CDR2 YYDKDF come from the germline V gene (reference sequence). V lost 9 bases and J lost 7, with 13 bases in between. This CDR3 has 12 amino acids. CDR3 coding DNA: TGTGCCACTCAGGGGTTCGGCCAGCCCCAGCATTTT. Translation gives CATQGFGQPQHF.

This rearrangement joins TRBV9 to TRBJ2-3; a weak D match, TRBD2 (6 bases). CDR1 is SGDLS, CDR2 YYNGEE, per germline. Deletions cut 2 bases from V and 1 base from J, with 11 bases between. The CDR3 is made up of 15 amino acids. CDR3 sequence: CASSVEGLGTDTQYF. CDR3 bases: TGTGCCAGCAGCGTGGAGGGGCTGGGCACAGATACGCAGTATTTT.

The CDR3 protein is CASSQENGPNTEAFF. The DNA of the CDR3 is TGCGCCAGCAGCCAAGAGAACGGTCCGAACACTGAAGCTTTCTTT. The genes are TRBV4-3 and TRBJ1-1; unclear D gene. This CDR3 contains 15 residues. Looked up from germline, CDR1 is LGHNA and CDR2 is YSLEER. V gave up 0 bases and J gave up 1 base, with 9 bases separating them.

This clone was picked up one time. The CDR3: CASSPGLAGAAGETQYF. Here the CDR3 DNA reads TGTGCCAGCAGCCCGGGACTAGCGGGGGCGGCCGGAGAGACCCAGTACTTC. The chain couples TRBV3-1 (or the pseudogene TRBV3-2) to TRBJ2-5; 14 bases are shared with TRBD2. Germline-derived CDR1 and CDR2 are LGHDT and YNNKEL (reference sequence). The CDR3 contains 17 residues. The V and J ends lost 4 bases and 4 bases, in that order; junction bases with no gene match: 8.

In its sample, this clone was seen a few times. The rearrangement links TRBV6-2 or TRBV6-3 to TRBJ2-5, with 10 bases lining up with TRBD2. Germline V gene lookup returns CDR1 MNHEY and CDR2 SVGEGT. Trimming took 4 bases from V and 1 from J; bases not matched to a gene: 12. This CDR3 has 18 residues. As DNA, the CDR3 is TGTGCCAGCAGTTTATCAGCGGGGGGGTTCTCCCCCCAAGAGACCCAGTACTTC. Residues: CASSLSAGGFSPQETQYF.